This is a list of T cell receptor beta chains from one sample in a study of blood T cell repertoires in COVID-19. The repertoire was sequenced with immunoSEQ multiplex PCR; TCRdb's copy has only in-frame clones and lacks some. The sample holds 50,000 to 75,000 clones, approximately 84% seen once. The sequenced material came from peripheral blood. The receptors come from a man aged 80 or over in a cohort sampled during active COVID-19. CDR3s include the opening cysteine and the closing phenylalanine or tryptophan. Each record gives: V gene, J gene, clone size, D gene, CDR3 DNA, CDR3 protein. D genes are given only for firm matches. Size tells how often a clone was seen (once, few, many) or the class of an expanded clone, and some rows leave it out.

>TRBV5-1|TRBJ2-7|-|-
TGCGCCAGCAGCTTGGCCGGGGAGGTACGCGAGCAGTACTTC
CASSLAGEVREQYF
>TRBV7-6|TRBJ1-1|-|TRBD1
TGTGCCGGCAGCTTAACGACACAGGGGAGCACTGAAGCTTTCTTT
CAGSLTTQGSTEAFF
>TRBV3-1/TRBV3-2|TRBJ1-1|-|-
TGTGCCAGCAGCGACAGGTTGAACACTGAAGCTTTCTTT
CASSDRLNTEAFF
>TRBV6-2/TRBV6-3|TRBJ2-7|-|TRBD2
TGTGCCAGCAGTTACAGTAGCGGGGGCTCCTACGAGCAGTACTTC
CASSYSSGGSYEQYF
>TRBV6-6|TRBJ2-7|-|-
TGTGCCAGCAGTTACTCGGGGTTTACAGGGTACGAGCAGTACTTC
CASSYSGFTGYEQYF
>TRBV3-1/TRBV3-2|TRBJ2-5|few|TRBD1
TGTGCCAGCAGCCACCGACAGGGGGCCGGAGGGACCCAGTACTTC
CASSHRQGAGGTQYF
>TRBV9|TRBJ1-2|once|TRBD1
TGTGCCAGCAGCCCGTTGGGACAGAACTATGGCTACACCTTC
CASSPLGQNYGYTF
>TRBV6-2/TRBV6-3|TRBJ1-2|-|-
TGTGCCAGCAGTTACTCGGGCCGCTACTATGGCTACACCTTC
CASSYSGRYYGYTF
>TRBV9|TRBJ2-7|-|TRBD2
TGTGCCAGCAGCGCGGGACTAGCGGGGGCCTCGCGTGAGCAGTACTTC
CASSAGLAGASREQYF
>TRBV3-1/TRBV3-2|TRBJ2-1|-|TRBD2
TGTGCCAGCAGCCCTCCTCGCGGGAGGGCCTCAGATGAGCAGTTCTTC
CASSPPRGRASDEQFF
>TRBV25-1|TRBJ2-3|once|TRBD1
TGTGCCGTCGCAGGCAGGGGGCGGTTCGGAGCAGATACGCAGTATTTT
CAVAGRGRFGADTQYF
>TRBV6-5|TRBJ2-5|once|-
TGTGCCAGCAGTTCCCCGACAGTCCAAGAGACCCAGTACTTC
CASSSPTVQETQYF
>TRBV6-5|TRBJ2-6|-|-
TGTGCCAGCAGTTACAGGGGTTCTGGGGCCAACGTCCTGACTTTC
CASSYRGSGANVLTF
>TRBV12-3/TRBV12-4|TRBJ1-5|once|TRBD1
TGTGCCATCCGACAGGGGGCTCAGCCCCAGCATTTT
CAIRQGAQPQHF
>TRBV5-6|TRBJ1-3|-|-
TGTGCCAGCAGCCCCCCCACAGCCTCTGGAAACACCATATATTTT
CASSPPTASGNTIYF
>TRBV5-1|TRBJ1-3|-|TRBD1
TGCGCCAGCAGCACGCAGGGGGCCGCTGGAAACACCATATATTTT
CASSTQGAAGNTIYF
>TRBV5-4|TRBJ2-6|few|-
TGTGCCAGCAGCATTTACAGCTCTGGGGCCAACGTCCTGACTTTC
CASSIYSSGANVLTF
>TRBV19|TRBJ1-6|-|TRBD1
TGTGCCAGTAAAGGGACAGTTAGTAGAACACCCCTCCACTTT
CASKGTVSRTPLHF
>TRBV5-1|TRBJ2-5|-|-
TGCGCCAGCAGCTTTGGCGGTTCGAGCGAGACCCAGTACTTC
CASSFGGSSETQYF
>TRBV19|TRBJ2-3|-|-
TGTGCCACCGGGAGTAAGGGGGATACGCAGTATTTT
CATGSKGDTQYF
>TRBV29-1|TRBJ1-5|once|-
TGCAGCGCCGGGGGGGGAATGAGTCAGCCCCAGCATTTT
CSAGGGMSQPQHF
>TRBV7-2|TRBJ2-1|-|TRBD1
TGTGCCAGCACCCCCGGACAGGGATTCAATGAGCAGTTCTTC
CASTPGQGFNEQFF
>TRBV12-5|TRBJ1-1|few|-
TGTGCTAGTGGTTTGGCTGGGGGGACTGAAGCTTTCTTT
CASGLAGGTEAFF
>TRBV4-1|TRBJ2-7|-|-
TGCGCCAGCAGCCAAGATGAGGGCGGAGCGTACTACGAGCAGTACTTC
CASSQDEGGAYYEQYF
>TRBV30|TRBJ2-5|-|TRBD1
TGTGCCTGGAGTTTCGGGACAGTCGACGGAGAGACCCAGTACTTC
CAWSFGTVDGETQYF
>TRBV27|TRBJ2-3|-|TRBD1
TGTGCCAGCAGTTTAGGAGCCGGGACAGGAGATACGCAGTATTTT
CASSLGAGTGDTQYF
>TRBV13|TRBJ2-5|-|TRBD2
TGTGCCAGCAGCTTAGAAGCCCTAGCGGGGGGTCAAGAGACCCAGTACTTC
CASSLEALAGGQETQYF
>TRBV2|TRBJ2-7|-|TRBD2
TGTGCCAGCACCGAAAGGACTAGCGGGGGTAGCAGCGAGCAGTACTTC
CASTERTSGGSSEQYF
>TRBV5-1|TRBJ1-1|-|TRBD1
TGCGCCAGCAGCTGGGCAGGGGGCGCGAGGAGTCGAACTGAAGCTTTCTTT
CASSWAGGARSRTEAFF
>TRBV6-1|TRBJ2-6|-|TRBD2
TGTGCCAGCAGTGAAAAAGCGGGGGGCTCTGGGGCCAACGTCCTGACTTTC
CASSEKAGGSGANVLTF
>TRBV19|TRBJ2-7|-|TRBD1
TGTGCCACGGGACAGAGACAGGGGTTCGGCGAGCAGTACTTC
CATGQRQGFGEQYF
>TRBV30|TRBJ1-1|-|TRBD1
TGTGCCTGGAGTGGGGACACTGGACAGGGTGAAGCTTTCTTT
CAWSGDTGQGEAFF
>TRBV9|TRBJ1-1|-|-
TGTGCCAGCAGCCCCCGGGAGGGGATGAACACTGAAGCTTTCTTT
CASSPREGMNTEAFF
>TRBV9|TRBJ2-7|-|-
TGTGCCAGCAGCGTAGGCAGGAACTCCTACGAGCAGTACTTC
CASSVGRNSYEQYF
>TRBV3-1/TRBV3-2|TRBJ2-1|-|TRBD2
TGTGCCAGCAGCCAAGATTGGGGACTAGCGGGAGGGCCAAATGAGCAGTTCTTC
CASSQDWGLAGGPNEQFF
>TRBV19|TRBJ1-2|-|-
TGTGCCAGTAGTGGGCAGCCTACTAACTATGGCTACACCTTC
CASSGQPTNYGYTF
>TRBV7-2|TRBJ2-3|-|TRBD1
TGTGCCAGCAGCCGCGGACAGGGGCAAGTAGATACGCAGTATTTT
CASSRGQGQVDTQYF
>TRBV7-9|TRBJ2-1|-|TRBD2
TGTGCCAGCGGACTAGCGGGGGGCAATGAGCAGTTCTTC
CASGLAGGNEQFF
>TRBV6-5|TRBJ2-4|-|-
TGTGCCAGCGGGAGGGCCAAAAACATTCAGTACTTC
CASGRAKNIQYF
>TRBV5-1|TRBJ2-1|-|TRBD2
TGCGCCAGCAGCCCGCGGGGGGCGGGGAGTGAGCAGTTCTTC
CASSPRGAGSEQFF
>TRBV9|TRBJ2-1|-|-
TGTGCCAGCAGCGGGAGACCGGACAGCTCCTACAATGAGCAGTTCTTC
CASSGRPDSSYNEQFF
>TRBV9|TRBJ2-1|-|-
TGTGCCAGCAGCGTAGATCCAGCGGGCTCCTACAATGAGCAGTTCTTC
CASSVDPAGSYNEQFF
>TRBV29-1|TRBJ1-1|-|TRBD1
TGCAGCGTTAGAGGGACAGCGAACACTGAAGCTTTCTTT
CSVRGTANTEAFF
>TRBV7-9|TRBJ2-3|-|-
TGTGCCAGCAGCTTTAGGAGATCCTCCTTTAGCACAGATACGCAGTATTTT
CASSFRRSSFSTDTQYF
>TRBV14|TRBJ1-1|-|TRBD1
TGTGCCAGCAGCCAGGAAAGACAGGGGTTACACACTGAAGCTTTCTTT
CASSQERQGLHTEAFF
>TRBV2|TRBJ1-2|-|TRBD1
TGTGCCAGCAGTCCAGGGGGCGCCTATGGCTACACCTTC
CASSPGGAYGYTF
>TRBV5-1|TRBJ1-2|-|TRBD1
TGCGCCAGCAGCCCGGGACAGGGGGCAACTGGCTACACCTTC
CASSPGQGATGYTF
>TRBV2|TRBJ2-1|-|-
TGTGCCAGCCCCGGGAGCTCCTACAATGAGCAGTTCTTC
CASPGSSYNEQFF
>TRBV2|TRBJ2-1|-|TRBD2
TGTGCCAGCACGACTAGCGGGGGGTTCTACAATGAGCAGTTCTTC
CASTTSGGFYNEQFF
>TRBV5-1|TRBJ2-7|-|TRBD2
TGCGCCAGCAGCTTGGGTGATGCGGGAGAAGGCTACGAGCAGTACTTC
CASSLGDAGEGYEQYF
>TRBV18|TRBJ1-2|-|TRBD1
TGTGCCAGCTCAGGACAGGGGACGTTAACTAACTATGGCTACACCTTC
CASSGQGTLTNYGYTF
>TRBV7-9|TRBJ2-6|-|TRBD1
TGTGCCAGCGAACTAGACAGGGGGCTTATCTCTGGGGCCAACGTCCTGACTTTC
CASELDRGLISGANVLTF
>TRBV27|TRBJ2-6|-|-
TGTGCCAGCAGTTTCCGGGTCGGGGTAGCGGGGGCCAACGTCCTGACTTTC
CASSFRVGVAGANVLTF